A single sample is the source of the 26 T cell receptor beta chains below, sequenced in a study of blood T cell repertoires in COVID-19. Only in-frame clones appear in the TCRdb table, and some are missing; sequencing was by immunoSEQ multiplex PCR. The sample has roughly 150,000 clones; about 78% are singletons. Sequencing was done on a sample of peripheral blood. These receptors all come from a man in his sixties who had recovered from COVID-19.

The J gene is TRBJ2-1, the V gene TRBV28; 9 bases line up with TRBD2. CDR1 and CDR2 from the germline V gene are MDHEN and SYDVKM. The junction had 11 bases not matched to a gene; V was cut back by 6 bases and J by 5 bases. The CDR3 runs 16 residues. The DNA for the CDR3 is TGTGCCAGCAGCCGACCGACTAGCGGTGTTAACAATGAGCAGTTCTTC. This encodes CASSRPTSGVNNEQFF.

The V and J genes are TRBV2 and TRBJ2-1; the D gene is possibly TRBD2 (6 bases). Germline values: CDR1 SNHLY, CDR2 FYNNEI. CDR3 size: 16 residues. The V gene lost 7 bases and the J gene lost 2 bases, with 18 bases spanning the gap. This CDR3 is CASILSEGITYNEQFF. The CDR3 DNA is TGTGCCAGCATCCTTTCGGAGGGGATTACCTACAATGAGCAGTTCTTC.

The rearrangement uses TRBV12-3 or TRBV12-4 and TRBJ2-1; possibly TRBD2 for D (5 bases). V lost 8 bases, J lost 6 bases, and 11 bases lay in between. The CDR3 has 12 amino acids. The CDR3 region is CASRRSLNEQFF. Here the CDR3 DNA reads TGTGCCAGCCGGAGGTCCCTCAATGAGCAGTTCTTC.

The rearrangement uses TRBV9 and TRBJ2-2, with TRBD1 matching 11 bases. Germline CDR1 and CDR2: SGDLS and YYNGEE. The CDR3 totals 16 residues. Trimming removed 4 bases from V and 4 bases from J; junction bases left unmatched: 6. DNA of the CDR3: TGTGCCAGCAGCTCCGGGACAGGGGGTAGCACCGGGGAGCTGTTTTTT. This codes for CASSSGTGGSTGELFF.

The chain recombines TRBV30 with TRBJ1-4, with 8 bases matching TRBD1. The germline CDR1 and CDR2 sequences are GTSNPN and SVGIG (reference sequence). V shed 2 bases and J 8 bases; nucleotides not matched to a gene: 4. CDR3 length: 13 residues. CDR3 loop: CAWSLNRGEKLFF. The DNA for the CDR3 is TGTGCCTGGAGTCTAAACAGGGGGGAAAAACTGTTTTTT.

The chain has TRBV6-5 and TRBJ2-7; 10 nucleotides align to TRBD1. The CDR3 has 14 residues. Germline CDR1 and CDR2: MNHEY and SVGAGI. Trimming removed 6 bases from V and 3 bases from J; junction bases left unmatched: 5. The CDR3 DNA reads TGTGCCAGCAGGGGGACAGGGGAAGGCTACGAGCAGTACTTC. Protein: CASRGTGEGYEQYF.

CDR3 region: CASSVVPQPMKTRAGNTIYF. CDR3 nucleotide sequence: TGTGCCAGCAGCGTAGTCCCTCAACCTATGAAGACTCGTGCAGGAAACACCATATATTTT. The chain combines TRBV9 with TRBJ1-3; D remains ambiguous. V lost 0 bases and J 4 bases, leaving 26 bases between the germline ends. The CDR3 contains 20 residues. Germline V gene lookup returns CDR1 SGDLS and CDR2 YYNGEE.

The table lists this clone with a few counts. J is TRBJ2-1 and V is TRBV6-4; 8 bases match TRBD1. Germline CDR1 reads MRHNA; CDR2 reads SNTAGT. There are 15 residues in the CDR3. V gave up 4 bases and J gave up 5 bases; unmatched junction bases: 7. CDR3 sequence reads: CASSATGDQDNEQFF. Here the CDR3 DNA reads TGTGCCAGCAGTGCGACAGGGGACCAAGACAATGAGCAGTTCTTC.

V usage is TRBV12-5 and J usage is TRBJ2-3; the match to TRBD2 covers 8 bases. This CDR3 region has 13 residues. Trimming at V came to 8 bases and at J to 1 base, leaving 2 bases not matched to a gene. Germline V gene sequence: CDR1 LGHNT, CDR2 FRNRAP. The DNA of the CDR3 is TGTGCTAGTTCAGCGGGGGGCACAGATACGCAGTATTTT. Residues: CASSAGGTDTQYF.

The chain uses TRBV5-1 and TRBJ1-1; 7 nucleotides line up with TRBD1. The germline V gene has CDR1 SGHRS and CDR2 YFSETQ. CDR3 length: 15 residues. Trimming removed 0 bases from V and 4 bases from J; junction bases left unmatched: 6. CDR3 protein: CASSLEGAGSTEAFF. CDR3 nucleotide sequence: TGCGCCAGCAGCTTGGAGGGGGCGGGGAGCACTGAAGCTTTCTTT.

The V call is TRBV5-1, the J call TRBJ2-5, with 7 positions matching TRBD1. The CDR3 is 15 residues long. V gave up 3 bases and J gave up 3 bases; unmatched junction bases: 8. Germline assignment: CDR1 SGHRS and CDR2 YFSETQ. The DNA for the CDR3 is TGCGCCAGCAGCTGGACGCCGGGGACAGAAGAGACCCAGTACTTC. It yields the protein CASSWTPGTEETQYF.

The V call is TRBV3-1 (or the pseudogene TRBV3-2), the J call TRBJ1-1; 7 bases match TRBD1. Looked up from germline, CDR1 is LGHDT and CDR2 is YNNKEL (reference sequence). Unmatched junction bases numbered 11, after V lost 4 bases and J lost 0 bases. The CDR3 spans 17 residues. CDR3 amino acids: CASSLQVIRGMNTEAFF. CDR3 bases: TGTGCCAGCAGCCTCCAAGTCATCAGGGGGATGAACACTGAAGCTTTCTTT.

A few counts support this clone. The chain recombines TRBV11-3 with TRBJ1-5; D is uncertain. The CDR3 contains 17 residues. Germline V lookup: CDR1 SGHNT, CDR2 YENEEA. Trimming shortened V by 4 bases and J by 5 bases, and 21 bases separated the two germline ends. The CDR3 is CASSSLARASFDQPQHF. CDR3 nucleotide sequence: TGTGCCAGCAGCTCTCTAGCCCGGGCGAGTTTTGATCAGCCCCAGCATTTT.

The chain recombines TRBV4-3 with TRBJ2-7; TRBD2 aligns across 8 bases. Germline CDR1 and CDR2: LGHNA and YSLEER. V shed 0 bases and J 0 bases; nucleotides not matched to a gene: 7. The CDR3 consists of 17 residues. CDR3 region: CASSQDPAGGHSYEQYF. CDR3 DNA sequence: TGCGCCAGCAGCCAAGATCCGGCGGGAGGCCACTCCTACGAGCAGTACTTC.

The V gene is TRBV19, the J gene TRBJ2-7; 7 bases match TRBD1. The CDR3 contains 14 residues. Germline values: CDR1 LNHDA, CDR2 SQIVND (reference sequence). V was clipped by 6 bases and J by 2 bases; unmatched bases: 7. The CDR3 bases are TGTGCCAGTAGCTCGACAGGGAGCCCCTACGAGCAGTACTTC. Translated: CASSSTGSPYEQYF.

V and J are TRBV4-3 and TRBJ1-3; 7 bases fit TRBD1. The CDR3 runs to 16 residues. The germline gives CDR1 LGHNA, CDR2 YSLEER. V shed 3 bases and J 0 bases; nucleotides not matched to a gene: 5. CDR3 in DNA: TGCGCCAGCAGCCACCTCGGGACAGTCTCTGGAAACACCATATATTTT. Translated, it gives CASSHLGTVSGNTIYF.

V is TRBV12-3 or TRBV12-4 and J is TRBJ1-2; 7 nucleotides match TRBD1. With 7 bases clipped from V and 3 bases from J, the junction kept 5 bases outside the gene matches. The CDR3 extends over 13 amino acids. This CDR3 reads CASTKGQYYGYTF. Here the CDR3 DNA reads TGTGCCAGCACCAAGGGACAGTACTATGGCTACACCTTC.

The CDR3 reads CASSLVAGSTEAFF. DNA of the CDR3: TGTGCCAGCAGCTTAGTTGCGGGGAGCACTGAAGCTTTCTTT. J is TRBJ1-1 and V is TRBV7-9; D call uncertain. Germline V CDR1 and CDR2: SEHNR, FQNEAQ (reference sequence). The ends were cut back, 1 base at V and 4 bases at J, with 10 bases in the middle. This CDR3 has 14 residues.

The chain employs TRBV6-4 and TRBJ1-1; D is ambiguous. CDR1 is MRHNA and CDR2 is SNTAGT in the germline V gene. Trimming shortened V by 6 bases and J by 1 base, and 9 bases separated the two germline ends. CDR3 length: 13 residues. For the CDR3, the DNA is TGTGCCAGCAGAATGACTAGGAACACTGAAGCTTTCTTT. It encodes CASRMTRNTEAFF.

This rearrangement joins TRBV7-9 to TRBJ1-2; no definite D call. This CDR3 comprises 13 residues. Germline V lookup: CDR1 SEHNR, CDR2 FQNEAQ (reference sequence). V lost 3 bases to trimming and J lost 3 bases, with 8 bases between them. DNA for the CDR3: TGTGCCAGCAGCTTGCGCGGGGACTATGGCTACACCTTC. This encodes CASSLRGDYGYTF. The full variable domain, in which reference TRBV7-9 and TRBJ1-2 provide the parts outside the CDR3, is DTGVSQNPRHKITKRGQNVTFRCDPISEHNRLYWYRQTLGQGPEFLTYFQNEAQLEKSRLLSDRFSAERPKGSFSTLEIQRTEQGDSAMYLCASSLRGDYGYTFGSGTRLTVV.

J is TRBJ1-3 and V is TRBV7-2; no clear D. This CDR3 region has 15 residues. Trimming removed 5 bases from V and 0 bases from J, with 11 bases in between. The germline V gene encodes CDR1 SGHTA and CDR2 FQGNSA. The CDR3 DNA reads TGTGCCAGCAGCACTGACGGGAGCTCTGGAAACACCATATATTTT. Its protein is CASSTDGSSGNTIYF. Based on the CDR3 plus reference TRBV7-2 and TRBJ1-3, the full variable domain is GAGVSQSPSNKVTEKGKDVELRCDPISGHTALYWYRQSLGQGLEFLIYFQGNSAPDKSGLPSDRFSAERTGGSVSTLTIQRTQQEDSAVYLCASSTDGSSGNTIYFGEGSWLTVV.

The V gene is TRBV28, the J gene TRBJ1-6; tentatively, D is TRBD1 (5 bases). The CDR3 is 14 residues long. The germline CDR1 and CDR2 sequences are MDHEN and SYDVKM. V was pared by 6 bases and J by 7 bases, with 13 bases between. The CDR3 loop reads CASRVGGDNSPLHF. CDR3 in DNA: TGTGCCAGCAGGGTGGGAGGGGACAATTCACCCCTCCACTTT.

The V call is TRBV7-2, the J call TRBJ2-4; possible D gene TRBD1, 5 bases. The germline CDR1 and CDR2 sequences are SGHTA and FQGNSA. The length of the CDR3 is 14 residues. V shed 5 bases and J shed 0 bases, with 8 bases lying between them. The CDR3 sequence is CASSLDRAKNIQYF. CDR3 sequence (DNA): TGTGCCAGCAGCCTAGACAGAGCCAAAAACATTCAGTACTTC.

The chain employs TRBV5-1 and TRBJ2-3, with D uncertain. This CDR3 spans 15 amino acids. Looked up from germline, CDR1 is SGHRS and CDR2 is YFSETQ. Trimming left V 0 bases short and J 0 bases short, with 8 bases between. This CDR3 is CASSLGQSSTDTQYF. The CDR3 DNA is TGCGCCAGCAGCTTGGGGCAGTCTAGCACAGATACGCAGTATTTT.

The J gene is TRBJ2-1, the V gene TRBV15, with 14 bases that match TRBD2. Germline assignment: CDR1 LNHNV and CDR2 YYDKDF (reference sequence). The CDR3 covers 17 residues. Trimming removed 3 bases from V and 3 bases from J; junction bases left unmatched: 4. The CDR3 region is CATSRGTSGGLYNEQFF. The DNA of the CDR3 is TGTGCCACCAGCAGGGGGACTAGCGGGGGTCTCTACAATGAGCAGTTCTTC. Drawing the rest from reference TRBV15 and TRBJ2-1, the complete variable domain is DAMVIQNPRYQVTQFGKPVTLSCSQTLNHNVMYWYQQKSSQAPKLLFHYYDKDFNNEADTPDNFQSRRPNTSFCFLDIRSPGLGDTAMYLCATSRGTSGGLYNEQFFGPGTRLTVL.

This clone was counted a single time. V usage is TRBV19 and J usage is TRBJ1-2; 9 positions agree with TRBD1. V shed 2 bases, J shed 6 bases, and the junction held 13 bases outside the gene matches. CDR1 and CDR2 from the germline V gene are LNHDA and SQIVND (reference sequence). CDR3 size: 17 residues. CDR3 DNA sequence: TGTGCCAGTAGTATACTGGGACAGGGTGTATCCCTTGATGGCTACACCTTC. It translates to CASSILGQGVSLDGYTF.